A selection of T cell receptor beta chains follows, all from one sample in a study of T cell repertoires in cytomegalovirus infection. TCRdb reanalysed the reads using MiXCR and keeps one entry per CDR3 protein. Among approximately 500,000 distinct CDR3 sequences listed, 16% were seen once. Sequences were obtained from CD8+ T cells from PBMCs. The source is a human donor in good health (CMV status not recorded). Some clones in this sample may be carry-over from other donors' samples. Both conserved end residues are part of each CDR3.

TRBJ2-3 TRBV2 CASAGGNTDTQYF
TRBJ1-1 TRBV18 CASSPATGRNTEAFF
TRBJ2-7 TRBV28 CASSTNREREFEQYF
TRBJ2-1 TRBV5-6 CASTPVRGRVDEQFF
TRBJ2-7 TRBV7-9 CASSPAGGGERPSYEQYF
TRBJ1-2 TRBV28 CASRGGHGYTF
TRBJ1-6 TRBV19 CASSMSFGQLNSPLHF
TRBJ1-1 TRBV7-9 CASSHPRMDTEAFF
TRBJ2-1 TRBV7-9 CASSLGGTNNEQFF
TRBJ2-3 TRBV27 CASSLYGGRGTDTQYF
TRBJ1-1 TRBV14 CASSQDSGTEAFF
TRBJ2-3 TRBV24-1 CATSDPTVMTDTQYF
TRBJ2-2 TRBV5-1 CASSLSAGDAGELFF
TRBJ2-1 TRBV7-9 CASSSLSGIFHNEQFF
TRBJ2-2 TRBV6-5 CASSYSPPFPSRGTGELFF
TRBJ1-2 TRBV25-1 CASSEEQGRGYTF
TRBJ2-7 TRBV30 CAWSVPGTSLPYEQYF
TRBJ2-7 TRBV19 CASSAVDSPGYEQYF
TRBJ2-1 TRBV7-3 CASSLRLGGVYNEQFF
TRBJ1-1 TRBV12-3/TRBV12-4 CASSSPPETEAFF
TRBJ2-7 TRBV12-3/TRBV12-4 CASSLGGAQKWYF
TRBJ2-1 TRBV9 CASSSQTGSYNEQFF